This TCR beta chain was identified in a study of blood T cell repertoires in COVID-19. Study overall: The United States, Italy and Spain were the sources of the acute and convalescent COVID-19 samples.

In the authors' workflow: The authors estimated nucleated cell counts from reference gene primer amplification. TCRdb's copy holds only in-frame clones and misses some; the assay was immunoSEQ multiplex PCR. From that table come the V and J calls and clone size; the DNA was used to work out D and trimming. The sample lists a few hundred thousand clones; more than 70% were seen once. V dropped 5 bases and J dropped 7; count of bases not matched to a gene: 17. This CDR3 contains 17 residues. The germline gives CDR1 SGHTA, CDR2 FQGNSA. This chain connects TRBV7-2 to TRBJ2-1; TRBD2 aligns across 7 bases. The sequencing sample was made of peripheral blood. The receptor comes from a woman in her fifties or sixties with acute or convalescent COVID-19. The CDR3 sequence: CASSLQVGGGSTNEQFF. The CDR3 DNA reads TGTGCCAGCAGCCTCCAGGTAGGCGGGGGTAGTACAAATGAGCAGTTCTTC.